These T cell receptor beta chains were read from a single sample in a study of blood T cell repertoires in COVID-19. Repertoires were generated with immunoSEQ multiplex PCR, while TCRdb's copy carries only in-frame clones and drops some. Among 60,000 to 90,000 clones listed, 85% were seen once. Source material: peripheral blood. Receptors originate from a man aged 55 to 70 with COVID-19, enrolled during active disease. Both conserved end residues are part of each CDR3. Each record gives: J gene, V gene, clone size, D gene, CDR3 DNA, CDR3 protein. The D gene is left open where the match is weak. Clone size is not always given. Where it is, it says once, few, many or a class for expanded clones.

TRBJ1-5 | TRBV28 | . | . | TGTGCCAGCAGTTTGTTCGGGGATCAGCCCCAGCATTTT | CASSLFGDQPQHF
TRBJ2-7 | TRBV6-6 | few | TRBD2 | TGTGCCAGCAGTTACGGGTCTAGCGGGGACTCCTACGAGCAGTACTTC | CASSYGSSGDSYEQYF
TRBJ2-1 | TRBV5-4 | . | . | TGTGCCAGCAGCTTGGGGTTCTTACCGGACAATGAGCAGTTCTTC | CASSLGFLPDNEQFF
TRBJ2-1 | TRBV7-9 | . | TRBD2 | TGTGCCAGCAGCTTAGTCGGGAGGGCCAATGAGCAGTTCTTC | CASSLVGRANEQFF
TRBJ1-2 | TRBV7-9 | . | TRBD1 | TGTGCCAGCAGCTTAGGGGGACAGGACCCCTATGGCTACACCTTC | CASSLGGQDPYGYTF
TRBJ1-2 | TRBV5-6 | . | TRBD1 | TGTGCCAGCAGCTTGGCCCTCGGACAGGTTGATGGCTACACCTTC | CASSLALGQVDGYTF
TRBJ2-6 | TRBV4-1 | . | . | TGCGCCAGCAGCCAAGGTGGGCGGGGGCGATCTGGGGCCAACGTCCTGACTTTC | CASSQGGRGRSGANVLTF
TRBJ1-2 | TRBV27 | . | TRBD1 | TGTGCCAGCAGTTTACAGGGGGCTGGTGGCTACACCTTC | CASSLQGAGGYTF
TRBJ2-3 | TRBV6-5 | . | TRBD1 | TGTGCCAGCAGGAAGGGACAGCTTAGCACAGATACGCAGTATTTT | CASRKGQLSTDTQYF
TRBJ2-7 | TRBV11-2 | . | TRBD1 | TGTGCCAGCAGCTTAGTTACCGGGACAGACCAGTACTACGAGCAGTACTTC | CASSLVTGTDQYYEQYF
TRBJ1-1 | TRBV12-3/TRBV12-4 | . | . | TGTGCCAGCAGCGATGGACAGACTGAAGCTTTCTTT | CASSDGQTEAFF
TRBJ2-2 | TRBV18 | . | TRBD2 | TGTGCCAGCTCACCATCTAGCGGTAACACCGGGGAGCTGTTTTTT | CASSPSSGNTGELFF
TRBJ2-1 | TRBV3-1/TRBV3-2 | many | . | TGTGCCAGCAGCCCCAGCTCCTACAATGAGCAGTTCTTC | CASSPSSYNEQFF
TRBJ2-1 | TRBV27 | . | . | TGTGCCAGCAGTGAGATCGGGGGAAGGAATGAGCAGTTCTTC | CASSEIGGRNEQFF
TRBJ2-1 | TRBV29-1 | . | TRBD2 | TGCAGCGAAGGGACTAGGTACAATGAGCAGTTCTTC | CSEGTRYNEQFF
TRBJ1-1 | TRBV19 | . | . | TGTGCCAGTAGTATAGATCGTCCGGGAGGGCACACTGAAGCTTTCTTT | CASSIDRPGGHTEAFF
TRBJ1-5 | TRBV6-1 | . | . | TGTGCCAGCAGTGACCTCTTCAGGGTGCAGCCCCAGCATTTT | CASSDLFRVQPQHF